Below, 27 T cell receptor beta chains from the same sample are listed, as sequenced in a study of T-cell reconstitution after alpha-beta-depleted transplantation in children. TCRbeta library construction was performed incorporating unique molecular identifiers. MiXCR, run by TCRdb on the PCR reads, gives a single entry per CDR3 protein. The sample contains fewer than 550,000 distinct CDR3 sequences, over 9.5% of which appear only once. The material was PBMCs, mostly from graft donor cells, obtained 180 days after TCRalphabeta/CD19-depleted stem cell transplant. The receptors derive from a female patient aged 2-10 years who had a stem cell transplant for aplastic anemia, so the T cells may come from the graft donor.

In this sample, this clonotype turned up a few times. The J gene is TRBJ2-2, the V gene TRBV20-1; TRBD2 agrees at 11 bases. CDR3 length equals 16 residues. V was pared by 3 bases and J by 7 bases, with 10 bases of the junction left unmatched. Germline assignment: CDR1 DFQATT and CDR2 SNEGSKA (reference sequence). CDR3 coding DNA: TGCAGTGCTAGGAGACTAGCGGGATTGGGCGGCGGGGAGCTGTTTTTT. It translates to CSARRLAGLGGGELFF.

The chain is built from TRBV7-2 and TRBJ2-3, with D perhaps matching TRBD1 or TRBD2 (6 bases each). The germline V and J ends were trimmed by 7 bases and 3 bases, with 17 bases remaining between them. Germline assignment: CDR1 SGHTA and CDR2 FQGNSA. The CDR3 extends over 15 amino acids. The CDR3 DNA is TGTGCCAGCACCCTAGAAGGGGGGCGAACAGATACGCAGTATTTT. Residues: CASTLEGGRTDTQYF. Using reference TRBV7-2 and TRBJ2-3 for the parts outside the CDR3, the full variable domain is GAGVSQSPSNKVTEKGKDVELRCDPISGHTALYWYRQSLGQGLEFLIYFQGNSAPDKSGLPSDRFSAERTGGSVSTLTIQRTQQEDSAVYLCASTLEGGRTDTQYFGPGTRLTVL.

This clonotype was recorded a few times. The chain carries TRBV20-1 and TRBJ2-7, with a tentative D call TRBD1 (5 bases). CDR1 DFQATT and CDR2 SNEGSKA come from the germline V gene (reference sequence). CDR3 length equals 15 residues. V was cut by 0 bases and J by 2 bases, with 14 bases left in between. The CDR3 protein is CSARDWQGITYEQYF. The CDR3 nucleotides read TGCAGTGCTAGAGATTGGCAGGGAATTACCTACGAGCAGTACTTC.

This clonotype was detected a few times. V gene TRBV10-2 combines with J gene TRBJ2-2; the match to TRBD2 covers 9 bases. The V gene end was trimmed by 6 bases and the J gene end by 6 bases; junction bases not matched to a gene: 14. Germline loops: CDR1 WSHSY, CDR2 SAAADI. The CDR3 loop spans 17 amino acids. CDR3 DNA sequence: TGCGCCAGCAGCCGGAGGGCTAGCGGGAAGGTGGCCGGGGAGCTGTTTTTT. It yields the protein CASSRRASGKVAGELFF.

This clonotype was seen only a few times. The genes are TRBV7-2 and TRBJ1-2; D is perhaps TRBD1 (6 bases). Trimming took 5 bases from V and 4 from J, leaving 20 bases between them. Germline V lookup: CDR1 SGHTA, CDR2 FQGNSA. The CDR3 covers 16 residues. DNA of the CDR3: TGTGCCAGCAGCCTTCCGCCAGGACAGCCAGTCTATGGCTACACCTTC. Protein product: CASSLPPGQPVYGYTF. The complete variable domain, with remaining parts taken from reference TRBV7-2 and TRBJ1-2, reads GAGVSQSPSNKVTEKGKDVELRCDPISGHTALYWYRQSLGQGLEFLIYFQGNSAPDKSGLPSDRFSAERTGGSVSTLTIQRTQQEDSAVYLCASSLPPGQPVYGYTFGSGTRLTVV.

The V call is TRBV14, the J call TRBJ2-6; no firm D call. From germline, CDR1 is SGHDN and CDR2 FVKESK. V shed 1 base and J shed 1 base, with 14 bases lying between them. The CDR3 sequence is 18 residues long. The chain's CDR3 is CASSQGAFWRSGANVLTF. The DNA of the CDR3 is TGTGCCAGCAGCCAAGGCGCTTTTTGGCGGTCTGGGGCCAACGTCCTGACTTTC.

This clonotype was found a few times. Here the CDR3 reads CASSLHRFNYGYTF. In nucleotides, the CDR3 is TGTGCCAGCAGCTTACACCGTTTTAACTATGGCTACACCTTC. The chain employs TRBV7-8 and TRBJ1-2, with D unresolved. Per germline, CDR1 SGHVS and CDR2 FQNEAQ. This CDR3 contains 14 residues. Trimming took 2 bases from V and 1 from J, leaving 8 bases between them. Using reference TRBV7-8 and TRBJ1-2 for the parts outside the CDR3, the full variable domain is GAGVSQSPRYKVAKRGQDVALRCDPISGHVSLFWYQQALGQGPEFLTYFQNEAQLDKSGLPSDRFFAERPEGSVSTLKIQRTQQEDSAVYLCASSLHRFNYGYTFGSGTRLTVV.

This rearrangement joins TRBV20-1 to TRBJ2-1; D perhaps matches TRBD1 (5 bases). V gave up 5 bases and J gave up 7 bases, with 15 bases separating them. Germline lookup yields CDR1 DFQATT and CDR2 SNEGSKA (reference sequence). This CDR3 comprises 13 residues. The CDR3 nucleotides read TGCAGTGCTCCGGGTGACAGCCGGAATGAGCAGTTCTTC. Its translation: CSAPGDSRNEQFF.

This clonotype was picked up a small number of times. V and J are TRBV6-5 and TRBJ2-2; TRBD1 matches 7 bases. CDR3 length: 14 amino acids. V dropped 2 bases and J dropped 5; count of bases not matched to a gene: 2. Germline CDR1 is MNHEY and CDR2 is SVGAGI. DNA for the CDR3: TGTGCCAGCAGTTACACAGGGGTTACCGGGGAGCTGTTTTTT. Amino acids: CASSYTGVTGELFF.

Only a few counts were recorded for this clonotype. The CDR3 DNA reads as TGTGCCTCCTGCCAAGCTTGGCCGGGAGGGCCCGCCCAGCCCCAGCATTTT. It specifies CASCQAWPGGPAQPQHF. The chain uses TRBV3-1 and TRBJ1-5; D gene unclear. The CDR3 runs to 17 residues. Trimming took 11 bases from V and 7 from J, leaving 30 bases between them. Germline V gene lookup returns CDR1 LGHDT and CDR2 YNNKEL (reference sequence).

This clonotype was counted between two and nine times. The chain is built from TRBV12-3 or TRBV12-4 and TRBJ2-1, with D perhaps matching TRBD1 (6 bases). The CDR3 covers 15 residues. V lost 4 bases to trimming and J lost 3 bases, with 13 bases between them. The CDR3 region has the DNA TGTGCCAGCAGTTCCTCCGGGACAAGCTACAATGAGCAGTTCTTC. As protein: CASSSSGTSYNEQFF.

This clonotype has only a few counts. This chain connects TRBV25-1 to TRBJ2-7, with D perhaps assigned TRBD1 or TRBD2 (5 bases each). Trimming took 5 bases from V and 5 from J, leaving 13 bases between them. The germline V gene has CDR1 MGHDK and CDR2 SYGVNS. There are 13 residues in the CDR3. Written as DNA, the CDR3 is TGTGCCAGCAGTTCCAGGGAGACCGACGAGCAGTACTTC. This encodes CASSSRETDEQYF.

This clonotype was seen ten or more times. The CDR3 here is CASSSFRQGDGYTF. CDR3 DNA sequence: TGCGCCAGCAGCTCCTTTCGACAGGGCGACGGCTACACCTTC. V is TRBV5-1 and J is TRBJ1-2; TRBD1 aligns across 7 bases. Germline CDR1 is SGHRS and CDR2 is YFSETQ. Trimming removed 3 bases from V and 8 bases from J; junction bases left unmatched: 10. This CDR3 spans 14 amino acids.

This clonotype appeared a few times. The V gene is TRBV4-3, the J gene TRBJ2-7; tentative D call: TRBD1 (6 bases). Looked up from germline, CDR1 is LGHNA and CDR2 is YSLEER. V was pared by 3 bases and J by 2 bases, with 14 bases between. The CDR3 runs 15 residues. Here the CDR3 reads CASSHQTRDTYEQYF. The CDR3 DNA sequence: TGCGCCAGCAGCCATCAAACCCGGGACACCTACGAGCAGTACTTC.

This chain joins TRBV7-3 and TRBJ2-1; 7 nucleotides match TRBD1. Germline V gene data show CDR1 as SGHTA and CDR2 as FQGTGA. The CDR3 length is 16 residues. Trimming at V came to 5 bases and at J to 8 bases, leaving 15 bases not matched to a gene. CDR3 in DNA: TGTGCCAGCAGCCAGAACCCGACAGGGAAAAACTATGAGCAGTTCTTC. The encoded protein is CASSQNPTGKNYEQFF.

This clonotype has just a few counts. V usage is TRBV5-1 and J usage is TRBJ1-2, with 7 bases aligning to TRBD1. With 4 bases clipped from V and 6 bases from J, the junction kept 9 bases outside the gene matches. CDR3 size: 14 residues. CDR1 and CDR2 from the germline V gene are SGHRS and YFSETQ. The CDR3 reads CASSPDRVLDGYTF. The CDR3 coding sequence is TGCGCCAGCAGCCCCGACAGGGTGTTAGATGGCTACACCTTC.

This clonotype was counted between two and nine times. The rearrangement links TRBV28 to TRBJ2-7; a possible D gene is TRBD1 (5 bases). CDR1 and CDR2 from the germline V gene are MDHEN and SYDVKM. CDR3 length: 15 residues. V was trimmed by 5 bases and J by 2 bases, leaving 16 bases between them. The CDR3 bases are TGTGCCAGCAGTACAAGACAGAGTGTGGCCTACGAGCAGTACTTC. Protein: CASSTRQSVAYEQYF.

There are many counts of this clonotype. J is TRBJ1-6 and V is TRBV4-2; the match to TRBD1 covers 9 bases. There are 15 residues in the CDR3. Germline V gene lookup returns CDR1 LGHNA and CDR2 YNFKEQ. V gave up 2 bases and J gave up 5 bases; unmatched junction bases: 1. In DNA form, the CDR3 reads TGTGCCAGCAGCCAAAGGACAGGGGATAATTCACCCCTCCACTTT. This encodes CASSQRTGDNSPLHF.

The chain has TRBV6-5 and TRBJ2-1; 10 bases line up with TRBD2. Germline-derived CDR1 and CDR2 are MNHEY and SVGAGI. J lost 9 bases, V lost 5 bases, and 10 bases had no gene match. The CDR3 is made up of 15 amino acids. The CDR3 reads CASSTVASGSGEQFF. The CDR3 DNA reads as TGTGCCAGCAGTACCGTAGCTAGCGGGAGTGGTGAGCAGTTCTTC.

V usage is TRBV20-1 and J usage is TRBJ1-1, with 9 nucleotides matching TRBD1. The CDR3 contains 15 residues. Germline CDR1 reads DFQATT; CDR2 reads SNEGSKA (reference sequence). Trimming removed 2 bases from V and 5 bases from J; junction bases left unmatched: 9. The CDR3 reads CSARRGQGFPTEAFF. The CDR3 bases are TGCAGTGCTAGAAGGGGACAGGGTTTTCCGACTGAAGCTTTCTTT.

The chain carries TRBV28 and TRBJ2-7; 7 nucleotides agree with TRBD1. The V gene's germline CDR1 is MDHEN and CDR2 SYDVKM. The CDR3 runs to 14 residues. Trimming at V came to 6 bases and at J to 5 bases, leaving 10 bases not matched to a gene. The CDR3 is CASRGPGGMDEQYF. DNA of the CDR3: TGTGCCAGCAGGGGCCCAGGGGGTATGGACGAGCAGTACTTC.

This clonotype was counted between two and nine times. The CDR3 reads CSAKLAGGLWETQYF. CDR3 DNA: TGCAGTGCTAAACTAGCGGGGGGGCTTTGGGAGACCCAGTACTTC. V and J are TRBV20-1 and TRBJ2-5; 13 bases are shared with TRBD2. The CDR3 contains 15 residues. The V segment lost 4 bases and the J segment 5 bases; nucleotides outside the gene matches: 7. Germline V gives CDR1 DFQATT, CDR2 SNEGSKA (reference sequence).

This rearrangement joins TRBV5-1 to TRBJ2-5; 8 nucleotides line up with TRBD1. Germline values: CDR1 SGHRS, CDR2 YFSETQ. This CDR3 is 14 amino acids long. V shed 0 bases, J shed 10 bases, and the junction held 8 bases outside the gene matches. The CDR3 DNA reads as TGCGCCAGCAGCTTGGGACAGGGGCTTGGGAGCCAGTACTTC. This gives the protein CASSLGQGLGSQYF.

This clonotype was recorded a few times. The CDR3 here is CSARSPRRDTEAFF. Written as DNA, the CDR3 is TGCAGTGCTAGATCCCCAAGGAGGGATACTGAAGCTTTCTTT. The chain couples TRBV20-1 to TRBJ1-1, with D unclear. V lost 2 bases, J lost 5 bases, and 15 bases lay in between. This CDR3 spans 14 amino acids. Germline-derived CDR1 and CDR2 are DFQATT and SNEGSKA (reference sequence).

The chain combines TRBV7-9 with TRBJ2-5, with 7 bases lining up with TRBD2. The CDR3 covers 13 residues. The germline CDR1 and CDR2 sequences are SEHNR and FQNEAQ (reference sequence). V dropped 3 bases and J dropped 5; count of bases not matched to a gene: 3. CDR3 amino acids: CASSFSGSETQYF. The CDR3 nucleotides are TGTGCCAGCAGCTTTAGCGGGTCGGAGACCCAGTACTTC.

The DNA for the CDR3 is TGCAGCGTTGAGGGGGGAGGGAACAGGGCCGGTGGGGAGCTGTTTTTT. Its translation is CSVEGGGNRAGGELFF. The rearrangement uses TRBV29-1 and TRBJ2-2, with a weak D call TRBD2 (7 bases). The CDR3 has 16 residues. Germline V gene data show CDR1 as SQVTM and CDR2 as ANQGSEA. Trimming pared 3 bases from V and 8 bases from J, leaving 22 bases between.

In this sample, this clonotype turned up a few times. V is TRBV7-2 and J is TRBJ2-3, with 9 nucleotides matching TRBD1. The CDR3 totals 17 residues. V shed 5 bases, J shed 1 base, and the junction held 10 bases outside the gene matches. Germline lookup yields CDR1 SGHTA and CDR2 FQGNSA. The CDR3 nucleotides read TGTGCCAGCAGCCACGGGGGTGGGACAGGGCGCACAGATACGCAGTATTTT. Protein: CASSHGGGTGRTDTQYF.